The T cell receptor beta chain under discussion was sequenced for a study of T cells after yellow fever vaccination. Regarding the study as a whole: Booster sampling recovered most clones from primary vaccination (approximately 96% CD4, around 90% CD8).

The V gene end was trimmed by 3 bases and the J gene end by 0 bases; junction bases not matched to a gene: 5. Germline CDR1 is KGHSH and CDR2 is LQKENI. This CDR3 region has 18 residues. Comment on this clonotype: The antigen remains undetermined.

TCRdb reanalysed the 5' RACE reads using MiXCR and keeps one entry per CDR3 protein. This table has 300,000 to 350,000 distinct CDR3 sequences, 9.5% to 12% appearing once. This receptor was taken from a man younger than 35 who received the YFV17D yellow fever vaccine. The chain has TRBV18 and TRBJ2-6; 10 bases are shared with TRBD2. This sample comprised CD4+ T cells sorted from PBMCs, obtained 45 days after the yellow fever booster vaccination. The CDR3 spells CASSPLSGGNSGANVLTF. DNA for the CDR3: TGTGCCAGCTCACCCCTTAGCGGGGGGAACTCTGGGGCCAACGTCCTGACTTTC.